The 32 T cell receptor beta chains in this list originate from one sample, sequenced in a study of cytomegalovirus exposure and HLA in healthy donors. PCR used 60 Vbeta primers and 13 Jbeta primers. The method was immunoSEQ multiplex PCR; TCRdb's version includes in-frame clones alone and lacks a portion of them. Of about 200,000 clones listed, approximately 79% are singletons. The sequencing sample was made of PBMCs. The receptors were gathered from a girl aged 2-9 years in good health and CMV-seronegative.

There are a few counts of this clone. The CDR3 is CASSGSSGRGYNEQFF. Here the CDR3 DNA reads TGTGCCAGCAGTGGGTCTAGCGGGAGGGGCTACAATGAGCAGTTCTTC. The chain has TRBV2 and TRBJ2-1, with 12 bases fitting TRBD2. V shed 4 bases and J 3 bases; nucleotides not matched to a gene: 4. This CDR3 is 16 amino acids long. CDR1 and CDR2 from the germline V gene are SNHLY and FYNNEI.

Written as DNA, the CDR3 is TGTGCCAGCAGCCACAGGGAGTACACTGAAGCTTTCTTT. Encoded protein: CASSHREYTEAFF. V gene TRBV7-9 combines with J gene TRBJ1-1; a weak D match, TRBD1 (6 bases). The CDR3 is 13 amino acids. V gave up 5 bases and J gave up 3 bases, with 10 bases separating them. Per germline, CDR1 SEHNR and CDR2 FQNEAQ (reference sequence). The full variable domain, with the rest looked up from reference TRBV7-9 and TRBJ1-1, is DTGVSQNPRHKITKRGQNVTFRCDPISEHNRLYWYRQTLGQGPEFLTYFQNEAQLEKSRLLSDRFSAERPKGSFSTLEIQRTEQGDSAMYLCASSHREYTEAFFGQGTRLTVV.

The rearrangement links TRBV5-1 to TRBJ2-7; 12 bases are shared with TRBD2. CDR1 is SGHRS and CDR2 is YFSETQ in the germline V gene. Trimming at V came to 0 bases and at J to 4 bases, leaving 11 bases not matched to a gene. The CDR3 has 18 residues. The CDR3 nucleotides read TGCGCCAGCAGCTTGGGCCCTTCTAGCGGGAGGGCCCAATACGAGCAGTACTTC. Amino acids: CASSLGPSSGRAQYEQYF.

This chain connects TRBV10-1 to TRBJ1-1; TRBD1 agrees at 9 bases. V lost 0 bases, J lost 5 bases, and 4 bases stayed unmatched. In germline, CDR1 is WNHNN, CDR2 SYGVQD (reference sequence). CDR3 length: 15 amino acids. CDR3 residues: CASSESGTGNTEAFF. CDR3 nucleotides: TGCGCCAGCAGTGAGTCCGGGACAGGGAATACTGAAGCTTTCTTT.

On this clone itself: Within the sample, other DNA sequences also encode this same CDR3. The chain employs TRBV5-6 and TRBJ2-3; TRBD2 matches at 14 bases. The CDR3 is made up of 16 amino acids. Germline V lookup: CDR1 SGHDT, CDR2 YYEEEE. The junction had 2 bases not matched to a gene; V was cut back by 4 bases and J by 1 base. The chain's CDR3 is CASSLGLAGGTDTQYF. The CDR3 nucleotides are TGTGCCAGCAGCCTGGGACTAGCGGGAGGCACAGATACGCAGTATTTT. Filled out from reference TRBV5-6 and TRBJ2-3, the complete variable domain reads DAGVTQSPTHLIKTRGQQVTLRCSPKSGHDTVSWYQQALGQGPQFIFQYYEEEERQRGNFPDRFSGHQFPNYSSELNVNALLLGDSALYLCASSLGLAGGTDTQYFGPGTRLTVL.

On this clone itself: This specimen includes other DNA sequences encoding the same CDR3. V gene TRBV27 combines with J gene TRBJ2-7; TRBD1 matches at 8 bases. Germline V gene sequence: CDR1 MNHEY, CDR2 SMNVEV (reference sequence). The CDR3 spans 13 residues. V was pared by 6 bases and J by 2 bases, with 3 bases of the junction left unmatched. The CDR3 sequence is CASSLTGAYEQYF. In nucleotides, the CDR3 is TGTGCCAGCAGCTTGACAGGGGCCTACGAGCAGTACTTC.

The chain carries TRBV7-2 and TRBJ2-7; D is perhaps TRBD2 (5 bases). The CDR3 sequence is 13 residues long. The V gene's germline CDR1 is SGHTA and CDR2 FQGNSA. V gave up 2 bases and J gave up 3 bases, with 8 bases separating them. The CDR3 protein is CASSLPGFYEQYF. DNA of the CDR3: TGTGCCAGCAGCTTACCGGGGTTCTACGAGCAGTACTTC.

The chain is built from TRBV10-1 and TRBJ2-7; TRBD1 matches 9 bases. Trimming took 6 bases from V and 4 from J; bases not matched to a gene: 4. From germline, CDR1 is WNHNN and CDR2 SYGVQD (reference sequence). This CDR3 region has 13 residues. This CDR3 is CASRGTGMYEQYF. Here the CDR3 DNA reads TGCGCCAGCAGGGGGACAGGGATGTACGAGCAGTACTTC.

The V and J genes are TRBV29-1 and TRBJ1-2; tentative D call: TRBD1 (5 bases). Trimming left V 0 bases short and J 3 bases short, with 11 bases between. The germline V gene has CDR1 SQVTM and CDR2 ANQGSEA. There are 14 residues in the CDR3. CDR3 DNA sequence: TGCAGCGTTGAAGATCAAGCGACAGACTATGGCTACACCTTC. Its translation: CSVEDQATDYGYTF.

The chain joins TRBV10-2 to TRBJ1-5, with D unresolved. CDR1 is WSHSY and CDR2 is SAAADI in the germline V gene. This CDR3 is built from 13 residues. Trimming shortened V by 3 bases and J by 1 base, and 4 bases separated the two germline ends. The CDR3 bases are TGCGCCAGCAGTGAACAGAGCAATCAGCCCCAGCATTTT. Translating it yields CASSEQSNQPQHF.

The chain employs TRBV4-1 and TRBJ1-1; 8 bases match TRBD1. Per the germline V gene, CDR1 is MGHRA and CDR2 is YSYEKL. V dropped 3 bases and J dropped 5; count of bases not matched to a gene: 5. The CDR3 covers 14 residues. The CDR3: CASSQRTGKTEAFF. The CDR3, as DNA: TGCGCCAGCAGCCAGAGGACAGGGAAAACTGAAGCTTTCTTT.

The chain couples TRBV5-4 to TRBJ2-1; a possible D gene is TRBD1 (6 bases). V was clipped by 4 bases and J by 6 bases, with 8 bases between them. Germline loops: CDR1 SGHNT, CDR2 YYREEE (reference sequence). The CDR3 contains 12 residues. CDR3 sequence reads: CASSLTGNEQFF. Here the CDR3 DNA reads TGTGCCAGCAGCCTGACAGGCAATGAGCAGTTCTTC.

CDR3 in DNA: TGTGCCAGCAGCGCGACTAGAGGGACGGCGACGATTAGCACAGATACGCAGTATTTT. Protein: CASSATRGTATISTDTQYF. The chain combines TRBV27 with TRBJ2-3, with a tentative D call TRBD2 (6 bases). CDR1 is MNHEY and CDR2 is SMNVEV in the germline V gene (reference sequence). This CDR3 is 19 amino acids long. Trimming left V 6 bases short and J 0 bases short, with 25 bases between.

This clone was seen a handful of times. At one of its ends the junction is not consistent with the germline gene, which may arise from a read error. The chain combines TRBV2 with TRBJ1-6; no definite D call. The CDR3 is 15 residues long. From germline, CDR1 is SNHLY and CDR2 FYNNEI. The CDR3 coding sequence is TGTGCCAGCAGTCAAGCGGTTGTGCGGAATTCACCCCTCCACTTT. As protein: CASSQAVVRNSPLHF.

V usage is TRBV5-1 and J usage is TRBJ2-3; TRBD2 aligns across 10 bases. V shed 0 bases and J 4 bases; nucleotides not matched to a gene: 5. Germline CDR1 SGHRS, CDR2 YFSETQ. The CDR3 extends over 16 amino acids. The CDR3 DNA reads TGCGCCAGCAGCTTGGGTTGGCTAGCGGGAGCAGATACGCAGTATTTT. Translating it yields CASSLGWLAGADTQYF. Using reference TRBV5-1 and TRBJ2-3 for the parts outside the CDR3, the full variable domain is KAGVTQTPRYLIKTRGQQVTLSCSPISGHRSVSWYQQTPGQGLQFLFEYFSETQRNKGNFPGRFSGRQFSNSRSEMNVSTLELGDSALYLCASSLGWLAGADTQYFGPGTRLTVL.

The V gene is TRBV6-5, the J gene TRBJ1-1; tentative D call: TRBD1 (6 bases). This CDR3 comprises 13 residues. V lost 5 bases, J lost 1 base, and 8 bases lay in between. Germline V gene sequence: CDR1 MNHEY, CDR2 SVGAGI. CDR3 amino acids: CASSLGQNTEAFF. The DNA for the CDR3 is TGTGCCAGCAGTCTGGGACAGAACACTGAAGCTTTCTTT.

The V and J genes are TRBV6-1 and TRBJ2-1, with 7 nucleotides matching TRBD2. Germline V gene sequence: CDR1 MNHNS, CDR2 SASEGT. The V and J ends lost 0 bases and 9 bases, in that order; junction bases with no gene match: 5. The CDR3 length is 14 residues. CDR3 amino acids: CASSEALGGSEQFF. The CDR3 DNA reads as TGTGCCAGCAGTGAAGCGCTCGGGGGGAGTGAGCAGTTCTTC.

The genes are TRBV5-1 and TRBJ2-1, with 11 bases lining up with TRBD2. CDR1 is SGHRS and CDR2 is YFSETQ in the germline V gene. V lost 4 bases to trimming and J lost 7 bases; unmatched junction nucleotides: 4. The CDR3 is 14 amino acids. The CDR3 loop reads CASSLTSGTNEQFF. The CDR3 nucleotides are TGCGCCAGCAGCCTGACTAGCGGGACGAATGAGCAGTTCTTC. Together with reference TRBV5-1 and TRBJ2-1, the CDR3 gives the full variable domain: KAGVTQTPRYLIKTRGQQVTLSCSPISGHRSVSWYQQTPGQGLQFLFEYFSETQRNKGNFPGRFSGRQFSNSRSEMNVSTLELGDSALYLCASSLTSGTNEQFFGPGTRLTVL.

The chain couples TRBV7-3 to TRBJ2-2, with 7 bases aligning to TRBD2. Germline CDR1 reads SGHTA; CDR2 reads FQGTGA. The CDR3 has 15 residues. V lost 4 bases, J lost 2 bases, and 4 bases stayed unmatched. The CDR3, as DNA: TGTGCCAGCAGCTACACGGGGGGAAACACCGGGGAGCTGTTTTTT. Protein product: CASSYTGGNTGELFF. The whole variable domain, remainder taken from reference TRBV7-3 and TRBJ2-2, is GAGVSQTPSNKVTEKGKYVELRCDPISGHTALYWYRQSLGQGPEFLIYFQGTGAADDSGLPNDRFFAVRPEGSVSTLKIQRTERGDSAVYLCASSYTGGNTGELFFGEGSRLTVL.

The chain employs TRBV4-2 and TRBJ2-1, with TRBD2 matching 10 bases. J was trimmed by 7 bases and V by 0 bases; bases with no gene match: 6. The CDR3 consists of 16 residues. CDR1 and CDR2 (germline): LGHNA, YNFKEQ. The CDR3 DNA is TGTGCCAGCAGCCAAGAACTAGCGGGAAGAGAAAATGAGCAGTTCTTC. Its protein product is CASSQELAGRENEQFF.

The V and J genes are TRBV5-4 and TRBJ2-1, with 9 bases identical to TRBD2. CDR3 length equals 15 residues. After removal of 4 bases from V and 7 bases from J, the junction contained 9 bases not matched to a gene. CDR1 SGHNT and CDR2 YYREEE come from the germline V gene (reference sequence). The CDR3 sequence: CASSRSGSEGNEQFF. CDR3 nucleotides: TGTGCCAGCAGCCGTAGCGGGAGTGAGGGTAATGAGCAGTTCTTC.

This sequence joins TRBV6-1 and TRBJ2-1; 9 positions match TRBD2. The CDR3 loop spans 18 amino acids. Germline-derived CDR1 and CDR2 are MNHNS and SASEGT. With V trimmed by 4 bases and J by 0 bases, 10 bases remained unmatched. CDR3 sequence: CASSAPLSGGNSYNEQFF. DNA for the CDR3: TGTGCCAGCAGTGCCCCCCTCAGCGGGGGGAACTCCTACAATGAGCAGTTCTTC.

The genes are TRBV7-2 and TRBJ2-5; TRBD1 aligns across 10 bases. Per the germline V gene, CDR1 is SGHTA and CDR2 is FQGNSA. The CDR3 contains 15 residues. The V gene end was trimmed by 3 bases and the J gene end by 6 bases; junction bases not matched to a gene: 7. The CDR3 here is CASSLGQGRGKTQYF. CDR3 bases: TGTGCCAGCAGCTTGGGACAGGGGCGCGGAAAGACCCAGTACTTC.

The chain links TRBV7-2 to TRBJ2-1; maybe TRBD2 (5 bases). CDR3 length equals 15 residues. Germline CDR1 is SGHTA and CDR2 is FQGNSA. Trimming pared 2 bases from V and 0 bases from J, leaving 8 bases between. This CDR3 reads CASSLTGSSYNEQFF. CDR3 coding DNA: TGTGCCAGCAGCTTAACGGGGAGCTCCTACAATGAGCAGTTCTTC.

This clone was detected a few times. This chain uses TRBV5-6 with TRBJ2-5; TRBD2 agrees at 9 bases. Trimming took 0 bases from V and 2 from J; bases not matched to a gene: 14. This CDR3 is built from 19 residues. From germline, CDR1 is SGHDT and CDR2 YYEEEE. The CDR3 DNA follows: TGTGCCAGCAGCTTGGAGCGAGCCCCCCCGGCGGGGGGGCAAGAGACCCAGTACTTC. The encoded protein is CASSLERAPPAGGQETQYF.

This CDR3 reads CAIKSSGPWETQYF. Written as DNA, the CDR3 is TGTGCCATCAAGTCCTCAGGGCCGTGGGAGACCCAGTACTTC. The chain employs TRBV10-3 and TRBJ2-5; perhaps TRBD1 as D (5 bases). The germline V gene encodes CDR1 ENHRY and CDR2 SYGVKD. V lost 7 bases to trimming and J lost 5 bases, with 17 bases between them. CDR3 length equals 14 residues.

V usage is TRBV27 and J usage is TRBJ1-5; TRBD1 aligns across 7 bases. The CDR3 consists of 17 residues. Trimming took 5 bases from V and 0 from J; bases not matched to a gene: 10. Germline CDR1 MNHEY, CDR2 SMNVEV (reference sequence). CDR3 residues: CASSTGTAPTSNQPQHF. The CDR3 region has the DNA TGTGCCAGCAGTACCGGGACAGCTCCTACTAGCAATCAGCCCCAGCATTTT.

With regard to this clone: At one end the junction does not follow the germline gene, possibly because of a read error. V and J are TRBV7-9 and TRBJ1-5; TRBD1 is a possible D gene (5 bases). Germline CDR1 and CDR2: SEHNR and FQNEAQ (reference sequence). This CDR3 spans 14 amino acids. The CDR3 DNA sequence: TGTTCCAGCAGCTTCTCAGGGATCAATCAGCCCCAGCATTTT. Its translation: CSSSFSGINQPQHF.

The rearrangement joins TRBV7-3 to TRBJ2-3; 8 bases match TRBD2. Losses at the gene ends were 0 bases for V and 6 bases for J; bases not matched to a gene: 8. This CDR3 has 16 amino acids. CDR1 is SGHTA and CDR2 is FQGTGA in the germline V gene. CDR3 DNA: TGTGCCAGCAGCTTAACGGCTGGGGCTAGCGGGGATACGCAGTATTTT. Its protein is CASSLTAGASGDTQYF. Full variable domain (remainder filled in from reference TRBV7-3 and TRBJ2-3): GAGVSQTPSNKVTEKGKYVELRCDPISGHTALYWYRQSLGQGPEFLIYFQGTGAADDSGLPNDRFFAVRPEGSVSTLKIQRTERGDSAVYLCASSLTAGASGDTQYFGPGTRLTVL.

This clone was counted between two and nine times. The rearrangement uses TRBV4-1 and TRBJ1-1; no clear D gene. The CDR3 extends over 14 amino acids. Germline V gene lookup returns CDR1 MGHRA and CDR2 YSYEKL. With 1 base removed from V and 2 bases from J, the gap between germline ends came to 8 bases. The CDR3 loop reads CASSQGARNTEAFF. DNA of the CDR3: TGCGCCAGCAGCCAAGGAGCTCGAAACACTGAAGCTTTCTTT.

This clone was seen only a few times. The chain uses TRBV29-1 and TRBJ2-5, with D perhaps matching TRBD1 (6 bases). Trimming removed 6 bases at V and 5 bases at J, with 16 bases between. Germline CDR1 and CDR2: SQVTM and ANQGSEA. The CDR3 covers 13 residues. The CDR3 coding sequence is TGCAGCGTGGCCGACAGGTATCGCGAGACCCAGTACTTC. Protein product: CSVADRYRETQYF.

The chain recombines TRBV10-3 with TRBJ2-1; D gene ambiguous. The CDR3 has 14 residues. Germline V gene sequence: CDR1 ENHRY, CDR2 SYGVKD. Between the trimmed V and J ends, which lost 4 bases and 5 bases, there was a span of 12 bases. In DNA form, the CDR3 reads TGTGCCATCAGTGGAATATACAGTAACAATGAGCAGTTCTTC. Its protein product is CAISGIYSNNEQFF.